Following are 32 T cell receptor beta chains from one sample sequenced in a study of T cell repertoires in cytomegalovirus infection. Their cognate antigens are unknown. TCRdb re-called the reads through MiXCR, storing one row per CDR3 protein. This table holds a few hundred thousand distinct CDR3 sequences, roughly a third found once. Material: cultured PBMCs, obtained from culture after CMV antigen stimulation. These receptors were collected from a human donor in good health (CMV status not recorded). Some clones in this sample may be carry-over from other donors' samples.

In this sample, this clonotype turned up a few times. DNA for the CDR3: TGTGCCAGCAGCTCCCAACCAGGGGGTAACTACGAGCAGTACTTC. Protein: CASSSQPGGNYEQYF. The genes are TRBV7-8 and TRBJ2-7; TRBD1 aligns across 7 bases. There are 15 residues in the CDR3. CDR1 and CDR2 from the germline V gene are SGHVS and FQNEAQ. Trimming cost V 4 bases and J 3 bases; bases outside gene matches: 9.

The CDR3 DNA follows: TGTGCCAGCAGCCCCTTTGTACCCTTCGGGCTAGCAGTCACAGATACGCAGTATTTT. Protein: CASSPFVPFGLAVTDTQYF. The J gene is TRBJ2-3, the V gene TRBV7-2, with D maybe TRBD2 (5 bases). The V gene lost 5 bases and the J gene lost 2 bases, with 26 bases spanning the gap. Per germline, CDR1 SGHTA and CDR2 FQGNSA. The CDR3 consists of 19 residues.

CDR3 region: CASRDQNTEAFF. In DNA form, the CDR3 reads TGTGCCAGCAGGGACCAAAACACTGAAGCTTTCTTT. This chain joins TRBV28 and TRBJ1-1; unclear D gene. The CDR3 totals 12 residues. CDR1 is MDHEN and CDR2 is SYDVKM in the germline V gene. Trimming took 6 bases from V and 2 from J, leaving 7 bases between them. Drawing the rest from reference TRBV28 and TRBJ1-1, the complete variable domain is DVKVTQSSRYLVKRTGEKVFLECVQDMDHENMFWYRQDPGLGLRLIYFSYDVKMKEKGDIPEGYSVSREKKERFSLILESASTNQTSMYLCASRDQNTEAFFGQGTRLTVV.

This clonotype was counted at least ten times. The chain is built from TRBV11-2 and TRBJ2-5; TRBD2 matches 7 bases. The CDR3 is 20 residues long. Unmatched junction bases numbered 19, after V lost 1 base and J lost 2 bases. CDR1 and CDR2 (germline): SGHAT, FQNNGV. CDR3 nucleotides: TGTGCCAGCAGCTTAGCCCCGGCGCTCGGGAGGCCCCTCCTACAAGAGACCCAGTACTTC. Protein product: CASSLAPALGRPLLQETQYF.

The V call is TRBV6-2 or TRBV6-3, the J call TRBJ2-5; 10 bases are a match to TRBD2. Germline CDR1 is MNHEY and CDR2 is SVGEGT. J lost 7 bases, V lost 5 bases, and 4 bases had no gene match. CDR3 size: 13 residues. The CDR3 loop is CASSQGTSVTQYF. CDR3 sequence (DNA): TGTGCCAGCAGTCAAGGGACTAGCGTGACCCAGTACTTC.

This clonotype was observed a single time. The rearrangement uses TRBV4-3 and TRBJ1-1; TRBD1 might be the D (5 bases). Trimming shortened V by 4 bases and J by 4 bases, and 10 bases separated the two germline ends. Germline CDR1 reads LGHNA; CDR2 reads YSLEER. The CDR3 spans 13 residues. As DNA, the CDR3 is TGCGCCAGCAGCCGGGGGGGAAGCACTGAAGCTTTCTTT. It codes for CASSRGGSTEAFF.

This clonotype appeared a few times. The chain uses TRBV27 and TRBJ1-2; D may be TRBD1 (6 bases). The CDR3 is made up of 16 amino acids. V shed 3 bases and J shed 4 bases, with 18 bases lying between them. Germline CDR1 MNHEY, CDR2 SMNVEV (reference sequence). The CDR3 sequence: CASSFVVQGTTYGYTF. The CDR3 nucleotides read TGTGCCAGCAGTTTTGTCGTGCAGGGGACCACCTATGGCTACACCTTC.

This clonotype was observed a few times. This chain connects TRBV3-1 to TRBJ2-1, with a tentative D call TRBD2 (6 bases). Between the trimmed V and J ends, which lost 4 bases and 1 base, there was a span of 20 bases. The CDR3 runs to 18 residues. Germline V gives CDR1 LGHDT, CDR2 YNNKEL (reference sequence). The CDR3 nucleotides are TGTGCCAGCAGCCCCAAAGACTCGCGGGGCTTTTCCTACAATGAGCAGTTCTTC. Its protein is CASSPKDSRGFSYNEQFF.

The chain has TRBV19 and TRBJ1-4; the D gene is possibly TRBD1 (5 bases). Germline V gene lookup returns CDR1 LNHDA and CDR2 SQIVND (reference sequence). Trimming took off 5 bases at V and 0 bases at J, with 19 bases between the two ends. The CDR3 is 18 amino acids. In DNA, the CDR3 is TGTGCCAGTAGTCCCGTGGGGGTGGTGTATTCAACTAATGAAAAACTGTTTTTT. It codes for CASSPVGVVYSTNEKLFF.

The count of this clonotype is one. V usage is TRBV11-2 and J usage is TRBJ2-5, with 8 bases aligning to TRBD2. The germline CDR1 and CDR2 sequences are SGHAT and FQNNGV. Trimming at V came to 1 base and at J to 2 bases, leaving 3 bases not matched to a gene. This CDR3 has 15 amino acids. The CDR3 region is CASSLVSGGQETQYF. Written as DNA, the CDR3 is TGTGCCAGCAGCTTAGTCAGCGGGGGACAAGAGACCCAGTACTTC.

In this sample, this clonotype turned up many times. The CDR3 sequence is CASSLVVGVGQPQHF. The CDR3 DNA follows: TGTGCCAGCAGTTTAGTTGTAGGGGTCGGTCAGCCCCAGCATTTT. The chain joins TRBV12-3 or TRBV12-4 to TRBJ1-5; a weak D match, TRBD1 (5 bases). This CDR3 has 15 residues. V was clipped by 1 base and J by 6 bases, with 13 bases between them.

This clonotype was counted a few times. This chain connects TRBV24-1 to TRBJ1-2, with D possibly TRBD1 on 5 matching bases. Trimming left V 1 base short and J 4 bases short, with 12 bases between. The V gene's germline CDR1 is KGHDR and CDR2 SFDVKD. The CDR3 runs to 15 residues. Here the CDR3 reads CATSDFGQGGYGYTF. The CDR3 nucleotides read TGTGCCACCAGTGATTTCGGCCAGGGTGGCTATGGCTACACCTTC.

At least ten counts were recorded for this clonotype. The V gene is TRBV6-1, the J gene TRBJ2-2; 11 bases are shared with TRBD2. V gave up 8 bases and J gave up 4 bases; unmatched junction bases: 15. Germline CDR1 reads MNHNS; CDR2 reads SASEGT. This CDR3 has 18 amino acids. The DNA of the CDR3 is TGTGCCAGCTCTCGATGGGCCCCGGGGACTAGCGGCACCGGGGAGCTGTTTTTT. Residues: CASSRWAPGTSGTGELFF.

The chain is built from TRBV7-2 and TRBJ2-7; possibly TRBD1 for D (6 bases). V was cut by 4 bases and J by 3 bases, with 10 bases left in between. CDR1 SGHTA and CDR2 FQGNSA come from the germline V gene. This CDR3 has 13 residues. The CDR3 bases are TGTGCCAGCAGCTCGGGACAACTCTACGAGCAGTACTTC. It yields the protein CASSSGQLYEQYF. The variable domain in full, completed from reference TRBV7-2 and TRBJ2-7, reads GAGVSQSPSNKVTEKGKDVELRCDPISGHTALYWYRQSLGQGLEFLIYFQGNSAPDKSGLPSDRFSAERTGGSVSTLTIQRTQQEDSAVYLCASSSGQLYEQYFGPGTRLTVT.

This clonotype was seen more than once but under ten times. The gene calls are TRBV4-1 and TRBJ2-1; 9 positions agree with TRBD1. This CDR3 is built from 15 residues. CDR1 is MGHRA and CDR2 is YSYEKL in the germline V gene. J lost 9 bases, V lost 4 bases, and 10 bases had no gene match. The CDR3 region is CASSLYRGRGGEQFF. In DNA, the CDR3 is TGCGCCAGCAGCCTGTACAGGGGGCGAGGTGGTGAGCAGTTCTTC.

This chain joins TRBV6-2 or TRBV6-3 and TRBJ2-7; no firm D call. V lost 3 bases and J 3 bases, leaving 9 bases between the germline ends. The CDR3 spans 13 residues. The germline V gene has CDR1 MNHEY and CDR2 SVGEGT. DNA for the CDR3: TGTGCCAGCAGTTATCACCAAAACTACGAGCAGTACTTC. Residues: CASSYHQNYEQYF.

The V gene is TRBV7-2, the J gene TRBJ2-6; D possibly corresponds to TRBD2 (7 bases). The CDR3 runs 18 residues. Trimming removed 3 bases at V and 0 bases at J, with 15 bases between. The V gene's germline CDR1 is SGHTA and CDR2 FQGNSA. CDR3 sequence reads: CASSLGGGRGSGANVLTF. The CDR3, as DNA: TGTGCCAGCAGCTTGGGCGGGGGCAGGGGCTCTGGGGCCAACGTCCTGACTTTC.

At least ten counts were recorded for this clonotype. V gene TRBV25-1 combines with J gene TRBJ2-3, with TRBD1 as a possible D gene (5 bases). Deletions cut 1 base from V and 0 bases from J, with 8 bases between. The germline V gene has CDR1 MGHDK and CDR2 SYGVNS. The CDR3 spans 15 residues. This CDR3 is CASSEWGGSTDTQYF. The CDR3 region has the DNA TGTGCCAGCAGTGAATGGGGCGGTAGCACAGATACGCAGTATTTT.

In this sample, this clonotype turned up a few times. The V call is TRBV7-6, the J call TRBJ2-1; weak D call: TRBD1 (6 bases). The germline V and J ends were trimmed by 4 bases and 10 bases, with 11 bases remaining between them. From germline, CDR1 is SGHVS and CDR2 FNYEAQ. This CDR3 comprises 12 residues. CDR3 DNA: TGTGCCAGCAGCTCCAGGACAGCCGAGCAGTTCTTC. As protein: CASSSRTAEQFF.

The chain combines TRBV6-2 or TRBV6-3 with TRBJ1-1; TRBD1 matches at 7 bases. V lost 6 bases and J lost 2; bases outside the gene matches: 3. The germline gives CDR1 MNHEY, CDR2 SVGEGT. The CDR3 has 13 residues. The DNA of the CDR3 is TGTGCCAGCAGGAGACAGGGCAACACTGAAGCTTTCTTT. It yields the protein CASRRQGNTEAFF.

V gene TRBV6-1 combines with J gene TRBJ2-5; a weak D match, TRBD2 (5 bases). The CDR3 has 13 residues. Trimming stripped 6 bases from V and 4 bases from J, with 12 bases between. Germline-derived CDR1 and CDR2 are MNHNS and SASEGT. The DNA for the CDR3 is TGTGCCAGCAGACCCAGGAGGTTAGAGACCCAGTACTTC. It yields the protein CASRPRRLETQYF.

The chain recombines TRBV3-1 with TRBJ1-2; the D gene is possibly TRBD1 (6 bases). V lost 4 bases, J lost 7 bases, and 16 bases lay in between. CDR3 length: 14 amino acids. CDR1 and CDR2 from the germline V gene are LGHDT and YNNKEL (reference sequence). The CDR3 region is CASSPLGGTAGYTF. CDR3 nucleotides: TGTGCCAGCAGCCCCCTCGGGGGCACGGCTGGCTACACCTTC.

This clonotype was observed once. The genes are TRBV7-2 and TRBJ1-1, with D hard to call. The CDR3 contains 15 residues. Trimming cost V 5 bases and J 1 base, with 14 bases left between them. Germline V gives CDR1 SGHTA, CDR2 FQGNSA. The CDR3 DNA reads TGTGCCAGCAGCCCCGGAGGACCGGCGAACACTGAAGCTTTCTTT. Amino acids: CASSPGGPANTEAFF.

V gene TRBV19 combines with J gene TRBJ2-1, with 11 bases matching TRBD2. The V gene end was trimmed by 9 bases and the J gene end by 7 bases; junction bases not matched to a gene: 8. There are 14 residues in the CDR3. Germline CDR1 reads LNHDA; CDR2 reads SQIVND (reference sequence). The chain's CDR3 is CASALGLAVNEQFF. The CDR3 DNA reads TGTGCCAGCGCTTTGGGACTAGCGGTAAATGAGCAGTTCTTC.

The V and J genes are TRBV5-1 and TRBJ2-2; 9 bases are shared with TRBD2. Germline CDR1 is SGHRS and CDR2 is YFSETQ. With 0 bases clipped from V and 2 bases from J, the junction kept 5 bases outside the gene matches. The CDR3 is 17 amino acids. The CDR3 loop is CASSLETSGSNTGELFF. For the CDR3, the DNA is TGCGCCAGCAGCTTGGAGACTAGCGGATCAAACACCGGGGAGCTGTTTTTT.

Ten or more counts support this clonotype. The rearrangement joins TRBV28 to TRBJ1-3; D not resolved. Germline CDR1 and CDR2: MDHEN and SYDVKM. V lost 2 bases to trimming and J lost 4 bases, with 15 bases between them. The CDR3 loop spans 16 amino acids. The CDR3 region is CASSLKWRAAGNTIYF. CDR3 nucleotide sequence: TGTGCCAGCAGTTTAAAGTGGCGAGCTGCCGGAAACACCATATATTTT.

The gene calls are TRBV6-5 and TRBJ1-6; 11 bases agree with TRBD1. The ends lost 0 bases at V and 8 bases at J; junction bases unmatched: 6. CDR1 and CDR2 from the germline V gene are MNHEY and SVGAGI. The CDR3 totals 17 residues. The CDR3 is CASSYSRWGQGDSPLHF. The DNA for the CDR3 is TGTGCCAGCAGTTACTCCCGGTGGGGACAGGGGGATTCACCCCTCCACTTT.

The J gene is TRBJ2-7, the V gene TRBV24-1; 7 bases align to TRBD2. V gave up 4 bases and J gave up 2 bases; unmatched junction bases: 4. The CDR3 is 14 amino acids. In germline, CDR1 is KGHDR, CDR2 SFDVKD. The DNA of the CDR3 is TGTGCCACCAGTGAAAACCGGGGGGCCTACGAGCAGTACTTC. Translating gives CATSENRGAYEQYF.

This clonotype was seen a handful of times. This rearrangement joins TRBV7-2 to TRBJ2-1; D is unresolved. This CDR3 has 14 residues. V was pared by 5 bases and J by 4 bases, with 12 bases between. In germline, CDR1 is SGHTA, CDR2 FQGNSA. The CDR3 protein is CASSDSLRYNEQFF. The CDR3 coding sequence is TGTGCCAGCAGCGATAGCCTTCGGTACAATGAGCAGTTCTTC.

This clonotype appeared a few times. The rearrangement uses TRBV6-2 or TRBV6-3 and TRBJ2-7; the D gene is possibly TRBD1 (5 bases). The CDR3 extends over 15 amino acids. V lost 0 bases and J 1 base, leaving 10 bases between the germline ends. CDR1 is MNHEY, CDR2 SVGEGT, per germline. The CDR3, as DNA: TGTGCCAGCAGTTACTCAGGGGAAGGTTCCTACGAGCAGTACTTC. Its protein product is CASSYSGEGSYEQYF.

The chain combines TRBV28 with TRBJ1-2; the match to TRBD1 covers 7 bases. The J segment lost 4 bases and the V segment lost 9 bases, leaving 11 bases of the junction unmatched. Looked up from germline, CDR1 is MDHEN and CDR2 is SYDVKM. This CDR3 is built from 14 residues. The CDR3 here is CASNHRGLVYGYTF. As DNA, the CDR3 is TGTGCCAGTAACCACAGGGGTTTAGTCTATGGCTACACCTTC.

On this clonotype itself: It is unclear where the CDR3 begins or ends on the DNA, so no DNA is shown, and the CDR3 is as TCRdb lists it. This sequence joins TRBV28 and TRBJ1-1. The CDR3 comprises 13 residues, both ends counted. CDR1 and CDR2 from the germline V gene are MDHEN and SYDVKM. CDR3 in amino acids: CASSILVITEAFF.